The clone carrying this T cell receptor (beta chain) was observed at least ten times. Its matching antigen is unknown. A read error may produce the germline difference seen at one junction end. Axillary draining lymph nodes of breast cancer patients supplied the node samples. This sample is part of a study of breast tumors, draining lymph nodes, adjacent tissues. Findings of the study overall: Luminal-like breast cancer showed significantly greater tumor-nontumor repertoire similarity than basal-like breast cancer did. Data fit most tumor T cells coming from lymph node, expanding in tumor. Tumor TCR diversity was below lymph nodes but above nontumor tissue.

TCRdb redid the calling of the multiplex PCR reads with MiXCR, one entry per CDR3 protein. In the table there are 200,000 or so distinct CDR3 sequences, approximately 31% of which are singletons. Germline V gene sequence: CDR1 MNHNY, CDR2 SVGAGI (reference sequence). The CDR3 loop spans 14 amino acids. The chain joins TRBV6-6 to TRBJ1-2, with no clear D. This TCR was sampled from a female donor with breast cancer. Some clones in this sample may be carry-over from other donors' samples. Sequenced sample: axillary lymph node tissue. For the CDR3, the DNA is TGTGCCAGCAGTCACTCGAGCGGCTTCGATGGCTACACCTTC. Translated, it gives CASSHSSGFDGYTF.